This TCR beta chain was observed in a study of OX40 agonist ivuxolimab in advanced cancers. For context, the study as a whole: Ivuxolimab was a fully human IgG2 agonistic monoclonal antibody targeting the costimulatory receptor OX40 (CD134). Intravenous ivuxolimab was administered to patients every 2 weeks at six dose levels: 0.01, 0.1, 0.3, 1.5, 3 and 10 mg/kg. The purpose of peripheral TCRbeta sequencing was to test whether ivuxolimab changed TCR sequence diversity and led to clonal T-cell expansion. Partial responses occurred in three dose-escalation patients: two with cutaneous melanoma and one with hepatocellular carcinoma. A male proportion of 82.7% and a mean age of approximately 58 years, ranging from about 20 to 79, were recorded for the dose-escalation cohort. The paper reports the monotherapy dose-escalation portion (N ≈ 50 patients) of the phase I ivuxolimab trial. Of the approximately 50 patients in dose escalation, 19 had hepatocellular carcinoma, some 15 had melanoma, 9 had renal cell carcinoma and 9 had head and neck cancer. Prior anti-PD-1, anti-PD-L1 or anti-CTLA-4 therapy was permitted, and checkpoint inhibitors had been received by about 37% of dose-escalation patients.

Genomic DNA was isolated from the sorted cells so that the TCRbeta CDR3 region could be sequenced. The immunoSEQ Assay was used to sequence the TCRbeta CDR3 regions. TCRdb holds this immuneACCESS table with in-frame rearrangements only. Some clones are missing; in checked studies, unresolved V genes explain under half, and the rest has no known cause. This sample holds about 10,000 clones; roughly nine tenths were observed only once. 9.5% to 15% of the sample is in the top ten clones. Details on this clone: No antigen is known for it. There are no base qualities to consult, and no much larger clone falls within one base.

What the authors observed across the whole study: At doses of 0.1 to 3.0 mg/kg, clonal expansion of both CD4+ and CD8+ T cells in blood was seen between baseline and week 6. On average, CD8+ T cells showed more expanded clones than CD4+ T cells after ivuxolimab. The antigen specificity of the clonally expanded peripheral T cells was not determined. Partial responders in the 0.1-3.0 mg/kg groups had among the lowest normalized peripheral clonal expansion, especially among CD8+ T cells. Low levels of normalized T-cell clonal expansion were also seen in some patients who did not respond.

V lost 1 base and J lost 10 bases; the stretch between them is 10 bases long. From the cysteine up to the phenylalanine, the CDR3 has a length of 12 residues. Only the CDR3 region is kept as DNA, spanning 36 bases read in frame from base 1. As encoded in the germline V gene (reference sequence), CDR1 is SGHAT while CDR2 is FQDESV. The trial excluded patients who had a history of autoimmune disease or who were on systemic immunosuppression. Peripheral blood for TCR sequencing was collected from all dose cohorts at baseline, on cycle 4 day 1, and on cycle 7 day 1. The samples were taken from a phase I, first-in-human, multicenter, open-label dose-escalation trial of ivuxolimab. Adults with locally advanced or metastatic head and neck squamous cell, hepatocellular, melanoma or renal cell carcinoma were enrolled in the trial. Before TCR sequencing, CD4+ T cells and CD8+ T cells were sorted from peripheral blood as separate populations.

The rearranged segments are TRBV11-1 and TRBJ1-1; the D gene is not confidently resolved. The origin of this receptor is an adult with an advanced solid tumor such as melanoma, head and neck, liver or kidney cancer. The sample in question was CD4+ or CD8+ T cells sorted from blood, obtained in a trial of the OX40 agonist ivuxolimab. This receptor carries the CDR3 CASSLGGWAAFF. The nucleotides read TGTGCCAGCAGCTTAGGAGGGTGGGCAGCTTTCTTT.